This T cell receptor (beta chain) was recovered during a study of OX40 agonist ivuxolimab in advanced cancers. Regarding the complete study: Ivuxolimab was an agonistic, fully human IgG2 monoclonal antibody directed against OX40 (CD134), a costimulatory receptor. Intravenous ivuxolimab was administered to patients every 2 weeks at six dose levels: 0.01, 0.1, 0.3, 1.5, 3 and 10 mg/kg. The paper describes the monotherapy dose-escalation part (N of about 52 patients) of the phase I trial of ivuxolimab. Partial responses were achieved by three dose-escalation patients, of whom one had hepatocellular carcinoma and two had cutaneous melanoma. A male proportion of 75% to 85% and a mean age of 60 years, ranging from about 23 to 79, were recorded for the dose-escalation cohort. Of the 50 or so patients in dose escalation, 19 had hepatocellular carcinoma, about 15 had melanoma, 9 had renal cell carcinoma and 9 had head and neck cancer. The purpose of peripheral TCRbeta sequencing was to test whether ivuxolimab changed TCR sequence diversity and led to clonal T-cell expansion. Patients were allowed to have had prior anti-PD-1, anti-PD-L1 or anti-CTLA-4 therapy, and approximately 39% of the dose-escalation patients had been treated with checkpoint inhibitors.

Beyond this particular receptor, the publication reports: Low levels of normalized T-cell clonal expansion were also seen in some patients who did not respond. In the 0.1-3.0 mg/kg groups, partial responders had among the lowest normalized peripheral clonal expansion, particularly in CD8+ T cells. The antigen specificity of the clonally expanded peripheral T cells was not determined. At doses of 0.1 to 3.0 mg/kg, clonal expansion of both CD4+ and CD8+ blood T cells was observed from baseline to week 6. After ivuxolimab, more expanded clones were found on average in CD8+ T cells than in CD4+ T cells.

Patients with autoimmune disease history or receiving systemic immunosuppression were excluded from the trial. Peripheral blood for TCR sequencing was collected from all dose cohorts at baseline, on cycle 4 day 1, and on cycle 7 day 1. Samples came from an open-label, multicenter, first-in-human phase I dose-escalation trial of ivuxolimab. Adults with locally advanced or metastatic melanoma, renal cell carcinoma, hepatocellular carcinoma or head and neck squamous cell carcinoma were enrolled in the trial. Before TCR sequencing, CD4+ T cells and CD8+ T cells from peripheral blood were sorted into separate populations. Genomic DNA was extracted from sorted cells for sequencing of the TCRbeta CDR3 region. The immunoSEQ Assay was used for sequencing of TCRbeta CDR3 regions. Drawn from immuneACCESS, this table holds only the in-frame rearrangements with V and J called that TCRdb kept. Clones are partly lost; checked studies trace under half to an unresolved V gene and leave the rest unexplained. This sample gives over 70,000 clones in total; about 88% of them show up just once. Around 0.3% of the sample rests with the top ten.

With regard to this clone: The target of this receptor is not known. No base qualities exist here, and no much larger clone lies one base off it.

The CDR1 and CDR2 encoded by the germline V gene are MGHRA and YSYEKL. V loses 3 bases at its end and J loses 4 bases; junction bases beyond the gene matches: 11. Counted from cysteine to phenylalanine, this CDR3 has 19 amino acids. CDR3 DNA only is kept here, 57 bases in frame from base 1. This sequence originates from an adult with an advanced solid tumor such as melanoma, head and neck, liver or kidney cancer. The chain joins TRBV4-1 to TRBJ2-3, with 15 bases matching TRBD2. This material consisted of CD4+ or CD8+ T cells sorted from blood, taken in a trial of the OX40 agonist ivuxolimab. The CDR3 protein: CASSQDGLAGGPNADTQYF. The DNA sequence is given as TGCGCCAGCAGCCAGGACGGACTAGCGGGGGGGCCTAACGCAGATACGCAGTATTTT.